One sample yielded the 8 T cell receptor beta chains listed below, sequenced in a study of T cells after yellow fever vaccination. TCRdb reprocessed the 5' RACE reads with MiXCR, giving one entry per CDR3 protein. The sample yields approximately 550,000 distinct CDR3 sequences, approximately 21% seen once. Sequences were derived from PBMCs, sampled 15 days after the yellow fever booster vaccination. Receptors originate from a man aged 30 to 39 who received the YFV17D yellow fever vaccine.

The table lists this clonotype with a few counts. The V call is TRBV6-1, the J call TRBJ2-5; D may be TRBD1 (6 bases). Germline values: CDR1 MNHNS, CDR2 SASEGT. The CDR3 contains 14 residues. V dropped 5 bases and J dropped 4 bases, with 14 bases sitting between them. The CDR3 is CASSPGALRETQYF. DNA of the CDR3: TGTGCCAGCAGTCCAGGGGCGCTGCGAGAGACCCAGTACTTC.

The CDR3 is CASSSQVGGYTF. The CDR3 DNA reads TGCGCCAGCAGCTCCCAAGTCGGCGGCTACACCTTC. V usage is TRBV5-1 and J usage is TRBJ1-2; no definite D call. Trimming removed 3 bases from V and 8 bases from J, with 11 bases in between. Germline V gene data show CDR1 as SGHRS and CDR2 as YFSETQ. CDR3 length equals 12 residues.

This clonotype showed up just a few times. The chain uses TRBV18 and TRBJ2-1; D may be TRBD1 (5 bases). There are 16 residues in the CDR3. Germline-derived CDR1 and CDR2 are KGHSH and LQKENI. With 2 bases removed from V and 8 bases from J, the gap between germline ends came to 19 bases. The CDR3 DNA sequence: TGTGCCAGCTCACCAGTTTGGCAGGGTGGTATCGATGAGCAGTTCTTC. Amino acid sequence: CASSPVWQGGIDEQFF.

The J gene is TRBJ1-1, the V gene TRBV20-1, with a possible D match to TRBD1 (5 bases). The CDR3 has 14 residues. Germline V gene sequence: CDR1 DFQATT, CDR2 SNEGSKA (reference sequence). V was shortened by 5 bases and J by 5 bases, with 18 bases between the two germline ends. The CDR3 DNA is TGCAGTGCTGAATTTCGGGGAAGGGGAACTGAAGCTTTCTTT. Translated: CSAEFRGRGTEAFF.

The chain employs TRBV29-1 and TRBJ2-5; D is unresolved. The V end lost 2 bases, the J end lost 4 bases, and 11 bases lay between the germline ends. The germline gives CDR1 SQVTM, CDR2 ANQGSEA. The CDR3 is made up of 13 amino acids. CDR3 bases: TGCAGCGTTGAAAATGGCCTCGGAGAGACCCAGTACTTC. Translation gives CSVENGLGETQYF.

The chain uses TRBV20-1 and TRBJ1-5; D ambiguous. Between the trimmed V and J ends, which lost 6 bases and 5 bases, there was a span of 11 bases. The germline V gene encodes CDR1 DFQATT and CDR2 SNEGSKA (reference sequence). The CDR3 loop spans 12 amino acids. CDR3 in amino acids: CSAEGSHQPQHF. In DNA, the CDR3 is TGCAGTGCAGAAGGCAGCCATCAGCCCCAGCATTTT.

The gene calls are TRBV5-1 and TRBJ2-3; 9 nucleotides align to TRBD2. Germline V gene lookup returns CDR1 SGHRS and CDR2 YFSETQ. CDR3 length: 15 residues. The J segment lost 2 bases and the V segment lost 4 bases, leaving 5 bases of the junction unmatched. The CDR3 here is CASSVTSGNTDTQYF. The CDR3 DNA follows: TGCGCCAGCAGCGTGACTAGCGGCAACACAGATACGCAGTATTTT.

The CDR3 reads CASSFRERDQETQYF. The DNA for the CDR3 is TGTGCCAGCAGTTTTCGGGAGAGAGACCAAGAGACCCAGTACTTC. This chain connects TRBV28 to TRBJ2-5, with D possibly being TRBD2 (6 bases). There are 15 residues in the CDR3. Trimming removed 3 bases at V and 0 bases at J, with 11 bases between. Germline assignment: CDR1 MDHEN and CDR2 SYDVKM.